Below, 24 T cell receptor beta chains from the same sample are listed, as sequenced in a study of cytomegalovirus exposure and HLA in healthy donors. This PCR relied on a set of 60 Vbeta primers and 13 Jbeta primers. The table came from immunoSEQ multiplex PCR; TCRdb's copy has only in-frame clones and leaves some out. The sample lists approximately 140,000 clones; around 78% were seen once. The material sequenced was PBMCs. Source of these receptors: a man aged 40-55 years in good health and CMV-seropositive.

CDR3 residues: CAISRLGQGSTEAFF. DNA of the CDR3: TGTGCCATCAGCCGGCTCGGCCAGGGGAGCACTGAAGCTTTCTTT. V usage is TRBV10-3 and J usage is TRBJ1-1; D might be TRBD1 (6 bases). The CDR3 is made up of 15 amino acids. The germline V and J ends were trimmed by 6 bases and 4 bases, with 18 bases remaining between them. Germline CDR1 and CDR2: ENHRY and SYGVKD.

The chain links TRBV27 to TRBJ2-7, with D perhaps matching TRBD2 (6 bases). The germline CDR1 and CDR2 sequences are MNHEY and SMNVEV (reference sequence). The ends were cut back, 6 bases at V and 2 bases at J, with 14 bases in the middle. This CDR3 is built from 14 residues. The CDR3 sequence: CASSLRDFPYEQYF. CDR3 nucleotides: TGTGCCAGCAGCCTCAGGGACTTTCCCTACGAGCAGTACTTC.

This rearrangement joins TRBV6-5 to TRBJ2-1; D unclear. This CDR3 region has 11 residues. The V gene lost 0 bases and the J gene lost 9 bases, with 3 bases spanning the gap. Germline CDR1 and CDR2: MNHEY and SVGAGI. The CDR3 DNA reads TGTGCCAGCAGTTACTCCGGTGAGCAGTTCTTC. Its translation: CASSYSGEQFF.

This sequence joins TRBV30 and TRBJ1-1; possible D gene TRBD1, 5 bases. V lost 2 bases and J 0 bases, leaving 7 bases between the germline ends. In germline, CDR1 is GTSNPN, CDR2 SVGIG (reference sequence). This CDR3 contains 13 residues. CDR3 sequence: CAWSTGLNTEAFF. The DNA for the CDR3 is TGTGCCTGGAGTACAGGCTTGAACACTGAAGCTTTCTTT.

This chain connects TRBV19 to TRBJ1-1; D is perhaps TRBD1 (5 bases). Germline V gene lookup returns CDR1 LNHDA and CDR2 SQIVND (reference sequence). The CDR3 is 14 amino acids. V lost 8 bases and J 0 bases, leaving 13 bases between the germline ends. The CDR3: CASDNRKMNTEAFF. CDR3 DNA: TGTGCCAGTGATAACAGGAAAATGAACACTGAAGCTTTCTTT.

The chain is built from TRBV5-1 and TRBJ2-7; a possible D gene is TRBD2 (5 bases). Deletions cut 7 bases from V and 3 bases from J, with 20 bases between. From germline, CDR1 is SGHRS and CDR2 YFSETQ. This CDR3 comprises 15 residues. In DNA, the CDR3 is TGCGCCAGCGGGGAGTTCCTCGGCGGTTACTACGAGCAGTACTTC. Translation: CASGEFLGGYYEQYF.

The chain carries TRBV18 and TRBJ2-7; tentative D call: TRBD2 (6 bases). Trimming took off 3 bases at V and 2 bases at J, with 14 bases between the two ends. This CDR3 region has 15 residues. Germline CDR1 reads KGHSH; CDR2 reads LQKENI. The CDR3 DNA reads TGTGCCAGCTCACCTGAAGATGGGGGGACCTACGAGCAGTACTTC. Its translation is CASSPEDGGTYEQYF.

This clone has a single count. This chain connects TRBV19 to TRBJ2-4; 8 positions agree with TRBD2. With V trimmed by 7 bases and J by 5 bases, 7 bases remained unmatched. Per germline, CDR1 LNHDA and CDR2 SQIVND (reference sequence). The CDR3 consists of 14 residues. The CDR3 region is CASTGGGLQNIQYF. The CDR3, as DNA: TGTGCCAGTACCGGGGGGGGGCTACAAAACATTCAGTACTTC.

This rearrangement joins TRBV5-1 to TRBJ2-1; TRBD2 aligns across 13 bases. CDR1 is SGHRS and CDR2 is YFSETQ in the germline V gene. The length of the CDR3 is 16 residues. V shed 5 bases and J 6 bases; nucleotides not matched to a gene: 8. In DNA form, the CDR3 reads TGCGCCAGCAGTCTCCCCGGGACTAGCGGGATCAATGAGCAGTTCTTC. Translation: CASSLPGTSGINEQFF.

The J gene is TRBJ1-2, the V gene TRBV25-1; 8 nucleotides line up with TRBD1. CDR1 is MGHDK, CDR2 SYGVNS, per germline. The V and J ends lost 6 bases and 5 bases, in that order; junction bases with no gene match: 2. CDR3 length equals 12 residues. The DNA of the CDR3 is TGTGCCAGCAGCGGACAGGGTTATGGCTACACCTTC. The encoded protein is CASSGQGYGYTF.

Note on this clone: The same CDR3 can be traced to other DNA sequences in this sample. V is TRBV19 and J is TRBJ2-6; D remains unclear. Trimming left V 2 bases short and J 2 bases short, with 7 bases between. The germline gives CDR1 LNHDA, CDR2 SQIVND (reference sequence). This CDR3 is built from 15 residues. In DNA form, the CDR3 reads TGTGCCAGTAGTATACAGCGCACTGGGGCCAACGTCCTGACTTTC. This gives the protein CASSIQRTGANVLTF.

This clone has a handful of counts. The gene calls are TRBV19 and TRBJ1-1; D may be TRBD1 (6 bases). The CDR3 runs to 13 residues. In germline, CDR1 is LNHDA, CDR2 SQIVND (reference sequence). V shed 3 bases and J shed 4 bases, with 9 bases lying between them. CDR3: CASSIRGGTEAFF. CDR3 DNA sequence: TGTGCCAGTAGTATTAGGGGGGGCACTGAAGCTTTCTTT.

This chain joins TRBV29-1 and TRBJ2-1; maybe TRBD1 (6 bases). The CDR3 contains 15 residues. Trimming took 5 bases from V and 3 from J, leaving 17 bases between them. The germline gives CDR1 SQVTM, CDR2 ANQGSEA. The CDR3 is CSVRFDRSFYNEQFF. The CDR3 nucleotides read TGCAGCGTTCGATTTGACAGGTCCTTCTACAATGAGCAGTTCTTC.

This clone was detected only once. CDR3 nucleotide sequence: TGTGCCAGCAGGCAAACACCCGGGAGTACTGGAAACACCATATATTTT. Its protein is CASRQTPGSTGNTIYF. The chain employs TRBV7-9 and TRBJ1-3; D is unclear. Germline assignment: CDR1 SEHNR and CDR2 FQNEAQ (reference sequence). This CDR3 is built from 16 residues. Trimming took off 6 bases at V and 2 bases at J, with 17 bases between the two ends.

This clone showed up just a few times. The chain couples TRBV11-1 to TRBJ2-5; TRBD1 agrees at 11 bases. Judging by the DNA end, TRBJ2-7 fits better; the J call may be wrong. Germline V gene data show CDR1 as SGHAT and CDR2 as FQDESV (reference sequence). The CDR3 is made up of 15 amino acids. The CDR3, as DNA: TGTGCCAGCAGCGCGTACTCCGGGACAGGGGGCGAGCAGTACTTC. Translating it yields CASSAYSGTGGEQYF.

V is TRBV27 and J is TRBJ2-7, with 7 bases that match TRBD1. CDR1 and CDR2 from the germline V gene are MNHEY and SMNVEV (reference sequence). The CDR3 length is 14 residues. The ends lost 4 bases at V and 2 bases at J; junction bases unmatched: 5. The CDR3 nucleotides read TGTGCCAGCAGTTCTGGACAGGTTCCCTACGAGCAGTACTTC. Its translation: CASSSGQVPYEQYF.

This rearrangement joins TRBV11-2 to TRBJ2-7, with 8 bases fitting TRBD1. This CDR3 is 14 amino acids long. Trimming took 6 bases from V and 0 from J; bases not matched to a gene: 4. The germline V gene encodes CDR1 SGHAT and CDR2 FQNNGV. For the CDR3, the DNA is TGTGCCAGCAGGGACAGGGCGAGCTCCTACGAGCAGTACTTC. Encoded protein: CASRDRASSYEQYF.

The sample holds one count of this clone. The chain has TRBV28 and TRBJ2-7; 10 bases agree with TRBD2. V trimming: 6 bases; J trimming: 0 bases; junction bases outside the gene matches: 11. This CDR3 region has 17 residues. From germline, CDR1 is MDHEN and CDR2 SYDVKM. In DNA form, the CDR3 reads TGTGCCAGCAGATATGGGGGTAGCGGGAGGAACTCCTACGAGCAGTACTTC. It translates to CASRYGGSGRNSYEQYF.

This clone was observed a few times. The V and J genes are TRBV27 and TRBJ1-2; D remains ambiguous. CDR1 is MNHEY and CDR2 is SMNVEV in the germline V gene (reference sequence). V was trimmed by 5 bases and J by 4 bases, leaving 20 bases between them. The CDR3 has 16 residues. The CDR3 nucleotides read TGTGCCAGCAGTCCCGCACCCTTAGGTAGCCGCTATGGCTACACCTTC. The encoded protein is CASSPAPLGSRYGYTF.

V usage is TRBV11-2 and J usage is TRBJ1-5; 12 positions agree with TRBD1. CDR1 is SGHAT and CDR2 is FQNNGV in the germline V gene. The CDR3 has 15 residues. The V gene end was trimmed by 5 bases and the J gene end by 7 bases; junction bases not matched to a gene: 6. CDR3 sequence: CASSPGQGAHQPQHF. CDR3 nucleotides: TGTGCCAGCAGCCCGGGACAGGGGGCTCACCAGCCCCAGCATTTT.

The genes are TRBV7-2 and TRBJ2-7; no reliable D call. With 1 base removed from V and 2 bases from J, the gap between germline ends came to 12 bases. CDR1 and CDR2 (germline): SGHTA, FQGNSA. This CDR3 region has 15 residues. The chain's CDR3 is CASSLGPSGTYEQYF. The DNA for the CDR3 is TGTGCCAGCAGCTTAGGGCCTAGTGGAACCTACGAGCAGTACTTC.

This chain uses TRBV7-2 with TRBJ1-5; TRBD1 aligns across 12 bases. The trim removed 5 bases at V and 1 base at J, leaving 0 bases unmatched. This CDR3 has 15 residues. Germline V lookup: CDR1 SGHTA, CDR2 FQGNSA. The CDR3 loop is CASSGTGGSNQPQHF. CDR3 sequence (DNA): TGTGCCAGCAGCGGGACAGGGGGCAGCAATCAGCCCCAGCATTTT.

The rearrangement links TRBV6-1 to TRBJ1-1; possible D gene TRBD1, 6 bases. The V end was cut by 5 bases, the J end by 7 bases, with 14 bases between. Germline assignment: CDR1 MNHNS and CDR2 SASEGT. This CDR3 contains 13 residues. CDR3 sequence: CASSLGQGSEAFF. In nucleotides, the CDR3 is TGTGCCAGCAGTTTGGGTCAGGGGAGTGAAGCTTTCTTT.

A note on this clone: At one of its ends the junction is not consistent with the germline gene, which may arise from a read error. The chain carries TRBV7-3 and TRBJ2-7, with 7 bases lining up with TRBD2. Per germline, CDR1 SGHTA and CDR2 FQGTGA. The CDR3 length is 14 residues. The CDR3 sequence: CASSLIGGTAFPVF. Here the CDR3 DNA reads TGTGCCAGCAGCTTAATCGGGGGGACCGCTTTTCCCGTCTTC.